The rows below give T cell receptor beta chains drawn from one sample of a study of OX40 agonist ivuxolimab in advanced cancers. This table comes from immunoSEQ multiplex PCR, and its TCRdb copy is limited to in-frame clones, with some not included. Here the sample spans 98,000 or so clones, about nine tenths being singletons. This specimen consisted of CD4+ or CD8+ T cells sorted from blood, obtained in a trial of the OX40 agonist ivuxolimab. These receptors were taken from an adult with an advanced solid tumor such as melanoma, head and neck, liver or kidney cancer. CDR3s include the opening cysteine and the closing phenylalanine or tryptophan. D genes are given only for firm matches. Expanded clones get a size class; other rows say once, few or many, or leave the size out.

V gene	D gene	clone size	J gene	CDR3 protein	CDR3 DNA
TRBV30	NA	NA	TRBJ2-1	CAWTGSLYNEQFF	TGTGCCTGGACCGGGAGCCTCTACAATGAGCAGTTCTTC
TRBV18	NA	NA	TRBJ2-5	CASSPGAETQYF	TGTGCCAGCTCCCCGGGTGCAGAGACCCAGTACTTC
TRBV19	NA	NA	TRBJ2-1	CATRDFYNEQFF	TGTGCCACCCGGGACTTCTACAATGAGCAGTTCTTC
TRBV4-1	TRBD1	NA	TRBJ1-2	CASSDGQGAGYTF	TGCGCCAGCAGCGACGGACAGGGCGCCGGCTACACCTTC
TRBV4-2	NA	NA	TRBJ2-6	CASSADGYSGANVLTF	TGTGCCAGCAGCGCCGATGGCTACTCTGGGGCCAACGTCCTGACTTTC
TRBV28	NA	NA	TRBJ2-7	CASSVGYPANEQYF	TGTGCCAGCAGTGTCGGGTATCCTGCTAACGAGCAGTACTTC
TRBV2	TRBD1	NA	TRBJ1-2	CASSEMTGSNYGYTF	TGTGCCAGCAGTGAAATGACAGGGTCTAACTATGGCTACACCTTC
TRBV5-5	NA	NA	TRBJ1-5	CASSLGGNSNQPQHF	TGTGCCAGCAGCTTGGGGGGAAATAGCAATCAGCCCCAGCATTTT
TRBV4-3	NA	NA	TRBJ1-2	CASSRTTGLKANYGYTF	TGCGCCAGCAGCCGGACTACGGGACTCAAAGCTAACTATGGCTACACCTTC
TRBV28	TRBD1	NA	TRBJ1-1	CASSPPWGQGRTEAFF	TGTGCCAGCAGTCCGCCATGGGGACAGGGGAGGACTGAAGCTTTCTTT
TRBV2	NA	NA	TRBJ2-2	CASSVLPPAELFF	TGTGCCAGCAGTGTCCTGCCACCGGCGGAGCTGTTTTTT
TRBV5-1	TRBD1	once	TRBJ1-2	CASSLDRGYGYTF	TGCGCCAGCAGCCTTGACAGGGGATACGGCTACACCTTC
TRBV9	TRBD1	NA	TRBJ1-3	CASSVGQGSGNTIYF	TGTGCCAGCAGCGTCGGACAGGGCTCTGGAAACACCATATATTTT
TRBV14	NA	few	TRBJ1-2	CASSKGWARDGYTF	TGTGCCAGCAGCAAAGGCTGGGCAAGGGATGGCTACACCTTC
TRBV6-4	NA	NA	TRBJ2-1	CASSQTARPNEQFF	TGTGCCAGCAGCCAGACAGCCCGCCCCAATGAGCAGTTCTTC
TRBV6-1	NA	NA	TRBJ2-1	CASSLGALAANEQFF	TGTGCCAGCAGCCTAGGGGCGTTAGCGGCGAATGAGCAGTTCTTC
TRBV5-1	NA	NA	TRBJ1-2	CASSFGSNYGYTF	TGCGCCAGCAGCTTTGGGAGTAACTATGGCTACACCTTC
TRBV25-1	NA	NA	TRBJ2-3	CASSGSADTQYF	TGTGCCAGCAGTGGATCGGCAGATACGCAGTATTTT
TRBV5-4	NA	NA	TRBJ1-2	CASSLALGTANDYGYTF	TGTGCCAGCAGCTTGGCCCTGGGCACAGCCAACGACTATGGCTACACCTTC
TRBV28	NA	NA	TRBJ1-5	CASSLTGQGGQPQHF	TGTGCCAGCAGTCTAACAGGGCAAGGGGGTCAGCCCCAGCATTTT
TRBV27	TRBD2	NA	TRBJ2-5	CASSLSRLAGETQYF	TGTGCCAGCAGTTTATCGAGACTAGCGGGCGAGACCCAGTACTTC
TRBV4-1	NA	NA	TRBJ1-6	CASGSGVGNNSPLHF	TGCGCCAGCGGGTCAGGAGTAGGGAATAATTCACCCCTCCACTTT
TRBV10-3	TRBD1	NA	TRBJ2-7	CAIHPVAVGQGAYEQYF	TGTGCCATCCATCCCGTAGCCGTGGGACAGGGGGCCTACGAGCAGTACTTC
TRBV19	NA	NA	TRBJ1-3	CASAGADISGNTIYF	TGTGCCAGTGCCGGGGCAGACATCTCTGGAAACACCATATATTTT
TRBV11-2	TRBD1	once	TRBJ2-7	CASSQDRGSHEQYF	TGTGCCAGCAGCCAGGACAGGGGGTCCCACGAGCAGTACTTC
TRBV6-5	NA	NA	TRBJ2-3	CASGSPTTQYF	TGTGCCAGTGGTTCCCCGACGACGCAGTATTTT
TRBV19	TRBD1	NA	TRBJ1-1	CASSVQGARSEAFF	TGTGCCAGTAGTGTGCAGGGGGCGAGATCTGAAGCTTTCTTT
TRBV29-1	TRBD2	NA	TRBJ2-5	CSVPPGGGWETQYF	TGCAGCGTTCCCCCCGGGGGGGGGTGGGAGACCCAGTACTTC
TRBV30	NA	NA	TRBJ1-1	CAWNLQRGAFF	TGTGCCTGGAACTTGCAGCGTGGGGCTTTCTTT
TRBV19	NA	NA	TRBJ1-5	CASSGDVIQPQHF	TGTGCCAGTAGTGGGGACGTAATTCAGCCCCAGCATTTT
TRBV28	TRBD1	NA	TRBJ1-2	CASSPGQGSYGYTF	TGTGCCAGCAGTCCTGGACAGGGAAGCTATGGCTACACCTTC
TRBV14	NA	NA	TRBJ1-1	CASSLTVGGEAFF	TGTGCCAGCAGCCTAACTGTCGGGGGGGAAGCTTTCTTT
TRBV2	NA	NA	TRBJ2-3	CASSEFPNTQYF	TGTGCCAGCAGTGAATTTCCGAATACGCAGTATTTT
TRBV6-5	NA	NA	TRBJ2-7	CASSYSGFGYEQYF	TGTGCCAGCAGTTACTCTGGATTTGGGTACGAGCAGTACTTC
TRBV29-1	NA	NA	TRBJ1-1	CSDWYTEAFF	TGCAGCGATTGGTACACTGAAGCTTTCTTT
TRBV28	TRBD1	NA	TRBJ1-2	CASSGGQGGYGYTF	TGTGCCAGCAGCGGTGGACAGGGTGGCTATGGCTACACCTTC
TRBV19	NA	NA	TRBJ2-5	CASSIWTNEETQYF	TGTGCCAGTAGTATCTGGACTAATGAAGAGACCCAGTACTTC
TRBV5-8	NA	NA	TRBJ1-2	CASSTGTHPYGYTF	TGTGCCAGCAGCACCGGGACACACCCATATGGCTACACCTTC
TRBV6-5	TRBD2	NA	TRBJ2-3	CASSYQAGRPDTQYF	TGTGCCAGCAGTTATCAAGCGGGGCGGCCAGATACGCAGTATTTT
TRBV11-1	TRBD2	once	TRBJ2-1	CASSSGLAGYNEQFF	TGTGCCAGCAGCTCCGGACTAGCGGGGTACAATGAGCAGTTCTTC
TRBV28	NA	NA	TRBJ1-5	CATLTGPDSNQPQHF	TGTGCCACGCTTACAGGGCCAGATAGCAATCAGCCCCAGCATTTT
TRBV18	TRBD2	NA	TRBJ2-1	CASSLGLAGEYNEQFF	TGTGCCAGCTCACTTGGACTAGCGGGGGAGTACAATGAGCAGTTCTTC
TRBV7-2	NA	NA	TRBJ2-1	CASSLNPRGSSYNEQFF	TGTGCCAGCAGCTTAAATCCGAGGGGGAGCTCCTACAATGAGCAGTTCTTC
TRBV7-9	NA	NA	TRBJ1-2	CASSFNEGGGYTF	TGTGCCAGCAGCTTTAATGAGGGTGGCGGCTACACCTTC
TRBV14	NA	once	TRBJ1-5	CASSQGAWDQPQHF	TGTGCCAGCAGCCAGGGAGCCTGGGATCAGCCCCAGCATTTT